This T cell receptor (beta chain) originates from a study of siplizumab effects on memory and regulatory T cells. Germline-derived CDR1 and CDR2 are SEHNR and FQNEAQ (reference sequence). This CDR3 is built from 12 residues. Trimming removed 1 base at V and 1 base at J, with 2 bases between. Clones were sequenced by immunoSEQ multiplex PCR, and TCRdb holds only the in-frame ones, with some missing. The data hold 57,000 or so clones, with around 79% observed a single time. The sequenced sample consisted of memory CD4+ T cells sorted from blood. The clonotype was recovered from a human donor in good health. The chain carries TRBV7-9 and TRBJ2-7; unclear D gene. CDR3 nucleotides: TGTGCCAGCAGCTTAGTGTCCTACGAGCAGTACTTC. This translates into CASSLVSYEQYF.